This TCR beta chain is drawn from a study of cytomegalovirus exposure and HLA in healthy donors. The CDR3 sequence is 15 residues long. The J segment lost 4 bases and the V segment lost 4 bases, leaving 8 bases of the junction unmatched. Per germline, CDR1 MNHEY and CDR2 SMNVEV (reference sequence). The PCR had 60 Vbeta and 13 Jbeta primers. Method: immunoSEQ multiplex PCR; TCRdb's copy keeps in-frame clones and lacks some. The sample consists of about 94,000 clones, just under 80% of them appearing once. The receptor comes from a woman aged 35 to 49 in good health and CMV-seronegative. Sequencing used PBMCs. The genes are TRBV27 and TRBJ2-7; 9 nucleotides align to TRBD1. The CDR3 here is CASSYDRGWLYEQYF. CDR3 bases: TGTGCCAGCAGTTACGACAGGGGGTGGTTGTACGAGCAGTACTTC.